This TCR beta chain was sequenced for a study of siplizumab effects on memory and regulatory T cells. In regard to this clone: No antigen is known for it.

Study observations and caveats: Siplizumab significantly lowered the alloreactive sequences that could be traced to unstimulated CD4+ memory cells.

Per individual sample, 95,000 to 100,000 TCR templates were assayed. Clones were read by immunoSEQ multiplex PCR, and TCRdb kept only the in-frame ones, dropping some. The sample lists about 40,000 clones; around 92% were seen once. The TCR originated in a human donor in good health. Sequencing used naive CD4+ T cells sorted from blood.

The CDR3 coding sequence is TGTGCCAGCAGCTGGGGACTTCAGAATGAGCAGTTCTTC. It specifies CASSWGLQNEQFF. The chain employs TRBV7-3 and TRBJ2-1, with D maybe TRBD2 (6 bases). Looked up from germline, CDR1 is SGHTA and CDR2 is FQGTGA. The CDR3 is 13 amino acids. The V and J ends lost 4 bases and 7 bases respectively, with 11 bases between them.